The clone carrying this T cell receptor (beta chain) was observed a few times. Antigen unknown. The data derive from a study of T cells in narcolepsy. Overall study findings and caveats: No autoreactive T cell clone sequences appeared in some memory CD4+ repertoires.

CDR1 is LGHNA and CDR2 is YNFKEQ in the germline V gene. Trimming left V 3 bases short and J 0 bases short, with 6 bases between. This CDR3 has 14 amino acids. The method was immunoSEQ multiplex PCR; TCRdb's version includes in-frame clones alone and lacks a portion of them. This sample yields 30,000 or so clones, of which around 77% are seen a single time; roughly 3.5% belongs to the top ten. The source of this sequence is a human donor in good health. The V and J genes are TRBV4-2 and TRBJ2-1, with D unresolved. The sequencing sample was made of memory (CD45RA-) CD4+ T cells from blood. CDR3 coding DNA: TGTGCCAGCAGCCAGCCAAGCTCCTACAATGAGCAGTTCTTC. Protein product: CASSQPSSYNEQFF.